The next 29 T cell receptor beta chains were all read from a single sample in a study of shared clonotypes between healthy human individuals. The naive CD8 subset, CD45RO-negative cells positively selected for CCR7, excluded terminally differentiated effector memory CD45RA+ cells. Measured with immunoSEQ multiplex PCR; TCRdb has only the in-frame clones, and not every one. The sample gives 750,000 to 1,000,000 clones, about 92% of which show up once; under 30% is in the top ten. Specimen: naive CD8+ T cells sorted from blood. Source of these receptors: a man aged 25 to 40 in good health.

CDR3 sequence reads: CASSQVSRDYEQYF. CDR3 in DNA: TGCGCCAGCAGCCAAGTATCCCGGGACTACGAGCAGTACTTC. This chain joins TRBV4-3 and TRBJ2-7; possible D gene TRBD2, 5 bases. The CDR3 totals 14 residues. Trimming pared 1 base from V and 3 bases from J, leaving 10 bases between. Per germline, CDR1 LGHNA and CDR2 YSLEER.

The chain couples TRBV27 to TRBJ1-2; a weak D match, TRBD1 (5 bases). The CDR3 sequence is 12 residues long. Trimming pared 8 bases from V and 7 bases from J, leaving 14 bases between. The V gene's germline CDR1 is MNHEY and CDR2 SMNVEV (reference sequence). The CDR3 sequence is CASRGTARGYTF. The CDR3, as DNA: TGTGCCAGCCGGGGGACGGCCCGTGGCTACACCTTC.

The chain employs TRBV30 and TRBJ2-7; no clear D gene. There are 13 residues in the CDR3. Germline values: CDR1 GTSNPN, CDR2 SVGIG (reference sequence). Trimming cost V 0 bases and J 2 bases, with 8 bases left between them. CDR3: CAWSVGRTYEQYF. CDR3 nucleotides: TGTGCCTGGAGTGTGGGCCGTACCTACGAGCAGTACTTC.

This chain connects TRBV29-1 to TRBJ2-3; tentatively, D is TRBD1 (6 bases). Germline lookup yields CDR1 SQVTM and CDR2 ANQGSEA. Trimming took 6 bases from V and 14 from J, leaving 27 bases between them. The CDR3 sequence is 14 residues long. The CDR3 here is CSVLGTNPLNPPYF. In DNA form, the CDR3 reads TGCAGCGTGCTGGGGACAAACCCCCTGAACCCCCCGTATTTT.

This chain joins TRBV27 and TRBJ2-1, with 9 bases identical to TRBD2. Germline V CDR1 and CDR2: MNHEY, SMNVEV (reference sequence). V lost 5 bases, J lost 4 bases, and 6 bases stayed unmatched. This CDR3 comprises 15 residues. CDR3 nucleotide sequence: TGTGCCAGCAGTGCCGGGACTAGCTCGTACAATGAGCAGTTCTTC. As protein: CASSAGTSSYNEQFF.

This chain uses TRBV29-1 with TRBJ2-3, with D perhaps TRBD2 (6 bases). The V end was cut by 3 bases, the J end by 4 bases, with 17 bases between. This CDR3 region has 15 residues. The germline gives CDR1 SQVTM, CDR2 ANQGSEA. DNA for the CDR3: TGCAGCGTTGACGGGACTCTGGGGATTGCAGATACGCAGTATTTT. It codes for CSVDGTLGIADTQYF.

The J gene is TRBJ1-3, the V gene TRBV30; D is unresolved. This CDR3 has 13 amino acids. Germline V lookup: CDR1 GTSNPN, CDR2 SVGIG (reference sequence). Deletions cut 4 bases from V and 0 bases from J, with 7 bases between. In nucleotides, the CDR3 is TGTGCCTGGACGGCCAGCTCTGGAAACACCATATATTTT. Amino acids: CAWTASSGNTIYF.

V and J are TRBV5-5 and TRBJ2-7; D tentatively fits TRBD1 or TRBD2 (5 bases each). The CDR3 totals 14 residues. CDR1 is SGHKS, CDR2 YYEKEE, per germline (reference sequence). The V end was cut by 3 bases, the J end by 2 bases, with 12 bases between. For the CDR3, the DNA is TGTGCCAGCAGCTCCGGGACGCTACCCTACGAGCAGTACTTC. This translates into CASSSGTLPYEQYF.

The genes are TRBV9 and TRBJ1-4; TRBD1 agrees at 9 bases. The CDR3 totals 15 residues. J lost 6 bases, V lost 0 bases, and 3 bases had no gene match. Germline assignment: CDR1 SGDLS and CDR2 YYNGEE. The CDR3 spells CASSVDGQGYEKLFF. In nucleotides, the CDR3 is TGTGCCAGCAGCGTAGACGGACAGGGGTATGAAAAACTGTTTTTT.

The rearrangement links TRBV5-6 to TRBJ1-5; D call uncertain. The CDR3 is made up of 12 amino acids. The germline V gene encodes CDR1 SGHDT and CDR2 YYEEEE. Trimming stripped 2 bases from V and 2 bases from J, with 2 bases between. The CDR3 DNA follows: TGTGCCAGCAGCTTTGGCAATCAGCCCCAGCATTTT. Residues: CASSFGNQPQHF.

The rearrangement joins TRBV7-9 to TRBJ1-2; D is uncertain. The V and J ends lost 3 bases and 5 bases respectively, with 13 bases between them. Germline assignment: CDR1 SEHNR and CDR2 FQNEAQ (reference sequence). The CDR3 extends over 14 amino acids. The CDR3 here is CASSFPAGVYGYTF. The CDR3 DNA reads TGTGCCAGCAGCTTTCCGGCAGGAGTATATGGCTACACCTTC.

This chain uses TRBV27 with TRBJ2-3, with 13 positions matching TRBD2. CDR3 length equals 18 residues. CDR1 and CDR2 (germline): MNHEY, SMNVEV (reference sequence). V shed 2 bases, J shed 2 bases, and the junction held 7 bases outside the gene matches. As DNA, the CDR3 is TGTGCCAGCAGTTTAAATTTGGGACTAGCGGGACACACAGATACGCAGTATTTT. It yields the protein CASSLNLGLAGHTDTQYF.

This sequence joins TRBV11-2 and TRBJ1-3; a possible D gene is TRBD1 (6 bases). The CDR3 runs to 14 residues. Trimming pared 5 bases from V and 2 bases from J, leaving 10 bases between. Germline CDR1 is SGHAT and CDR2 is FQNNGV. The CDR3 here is CASSPTGPGNTIYF. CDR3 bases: TGTGCCAGCAGCCCGACAGGCCCTGGAAACACCATATATTTT.

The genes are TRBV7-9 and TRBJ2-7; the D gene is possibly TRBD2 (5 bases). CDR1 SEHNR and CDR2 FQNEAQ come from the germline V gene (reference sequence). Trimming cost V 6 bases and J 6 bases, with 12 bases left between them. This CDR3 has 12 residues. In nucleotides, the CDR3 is TGTGCCAGCAGTGTGTTGGACTCCGAGCAGTACTTC. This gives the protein CASSVLDSEQYF.

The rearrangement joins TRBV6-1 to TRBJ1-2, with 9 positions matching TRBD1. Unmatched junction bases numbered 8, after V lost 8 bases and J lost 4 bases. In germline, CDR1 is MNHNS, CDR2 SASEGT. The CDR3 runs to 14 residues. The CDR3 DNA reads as TGTGCCAGCCTGATCGGACAGGGGTTCTATGGCTACACCTTC. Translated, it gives CASLIGQGFYGYTF.

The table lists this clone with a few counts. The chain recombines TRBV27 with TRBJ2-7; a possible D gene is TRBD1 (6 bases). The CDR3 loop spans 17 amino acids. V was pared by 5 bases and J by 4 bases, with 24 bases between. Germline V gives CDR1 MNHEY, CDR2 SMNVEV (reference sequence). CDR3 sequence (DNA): TGTGCCAGCAGTATGGACAGTTCCCCAAGGTTGAGATACGAGCAGTACTTC. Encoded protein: CASSMDSSPRLRYEQYF.

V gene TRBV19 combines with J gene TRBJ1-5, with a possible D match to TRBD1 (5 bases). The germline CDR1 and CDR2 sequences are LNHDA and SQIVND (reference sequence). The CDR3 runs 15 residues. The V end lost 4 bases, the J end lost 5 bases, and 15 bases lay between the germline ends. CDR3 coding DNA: TGTGCCAGTAGTAATGGAGGCGGGGCTCATCAGCCCCAGCATTTT. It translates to CASSNGGGAHQPQHF.

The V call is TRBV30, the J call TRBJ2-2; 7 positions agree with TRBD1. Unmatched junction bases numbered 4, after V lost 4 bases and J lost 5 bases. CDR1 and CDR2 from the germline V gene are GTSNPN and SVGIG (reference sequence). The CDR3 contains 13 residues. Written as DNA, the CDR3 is TGTGCCTGGATTACAGGGGTTACCGGGGAGCTGTTTTTT. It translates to CAWITGVTGELFF.

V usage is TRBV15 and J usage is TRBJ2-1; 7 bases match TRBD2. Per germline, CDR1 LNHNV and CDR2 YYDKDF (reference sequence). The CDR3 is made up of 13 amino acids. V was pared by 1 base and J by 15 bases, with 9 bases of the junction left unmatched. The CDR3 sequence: CATSRVLADPPFF. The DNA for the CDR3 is TGTGCCACCAGCAGAGTGCTAGCGGACCCCCCGTTCTTC.

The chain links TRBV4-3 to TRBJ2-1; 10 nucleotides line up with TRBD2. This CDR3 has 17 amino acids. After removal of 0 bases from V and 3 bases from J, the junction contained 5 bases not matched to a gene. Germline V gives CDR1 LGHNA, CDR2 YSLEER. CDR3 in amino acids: CASSQDLSGRGYNEQFF. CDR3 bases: TGCGCCAGCAGCCAAGATCTCAGCGGGAGGGGCTACAATGAGCAGTTCTTC.

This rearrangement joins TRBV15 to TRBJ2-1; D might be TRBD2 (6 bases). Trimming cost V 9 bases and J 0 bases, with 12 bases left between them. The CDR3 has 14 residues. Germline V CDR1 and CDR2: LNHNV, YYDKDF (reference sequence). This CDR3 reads CATGRGSSYNEQFF. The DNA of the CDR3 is TGTGCCACGGGACGGGGGAGCTCCTACAATGAGCAGTTCTTC.

CDR3 protein: CASREAYATNEKLFF. Here the CDR3 DNA reads TGTGCCAGCAGAGAAGCATATGCAACTAATGAAAAACTGTTTTTT. The chain uses TRBV28 and TRBJ1-4, with D unresolved. The CDR3 consists of 15 residues. The V and J ends lost 6 bases and 0 bases respectively, with 11 bases between them. Germline V lookup: CDR1 MDHEN, CDR2 SYDVKM.

The CDR3 is CASRLDLGNTEAFF. The CDR3 region has the DNA TGTGCCAGCAGATTAGACTTGGGGAACACTGAAGCTTTCTTT. The chain joins TRBV6-1 to TRBJ1-1; no firm D call. Germline V gene lookup returns CDR1 MNHNS and CDR2 SASEGT. CDR3 length: 14 amino acids. Trimming left V 6 bases short and J 1 base short, with 12 bases between.

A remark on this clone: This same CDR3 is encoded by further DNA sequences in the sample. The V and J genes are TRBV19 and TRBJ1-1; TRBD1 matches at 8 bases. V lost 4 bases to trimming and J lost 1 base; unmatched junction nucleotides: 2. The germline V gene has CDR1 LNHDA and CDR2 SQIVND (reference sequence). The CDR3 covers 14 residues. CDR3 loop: CASSRQGRNTEAFF. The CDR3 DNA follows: TGTGCCAGTAGTAGACAGGGGAGGAACACTGAAGCTTTCTTT. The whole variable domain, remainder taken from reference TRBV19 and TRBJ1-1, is DGGITQSPKYLFRKEGQNVTLSCEQNLNHDAMYWYRQDPGQGLRLIYYSQIVNDFQKGDIAEGYSVSREKKESFPLTVTSAQKNPTAFYLCASSRQGRNTEAFFGQGTRLTVV.

CDR3 in amino acids: CASSFPGAPSYNEQFF. The CDR3 coding sequence is TGTGCCAGCAGCTTCCCCGGGGCACCCTCCTACAATGAGCAGTTCTTC. This chain links TRBV7-3 with TRBJ2-1; the D call may be TRBD1 or TRBD2 (5 bases each). CDR3 size: 16 residues. Germline lookup yields CDR1 SGHTA and CDR2 FQGTGA. V lost 3 bases and J 0 bases, leaving 12 bases between the germline ends.

This CDR3 reads CASSLGAGHEQYF. The CDR3 DNA is TGTGCCAGCAGCTTGGGGGCGGGACACGAGCAGTACTTC. This chain connects TRBV7-9 to TRBJ2-7; D is perhaps TRBD1 or TRBD2 (6 bases each). The CDR3 runs to 13 residues. The germline V and J ends were trimmed by 3 bases and 5 bases, with 11 bases remaining between them. Germline loops: CDR1 SEHNR, CDR2 FQNEAQ (reference sequence).

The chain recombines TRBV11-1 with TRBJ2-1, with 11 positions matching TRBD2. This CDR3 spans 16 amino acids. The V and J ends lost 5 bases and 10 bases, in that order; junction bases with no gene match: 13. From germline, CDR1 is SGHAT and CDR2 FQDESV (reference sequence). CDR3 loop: CASSVRTSGFSGEQFF. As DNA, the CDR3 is TGTGCCAGCAGCGTTCGGACTAGCGGGTTTTCTGGAGAGCAGTTCTTC.

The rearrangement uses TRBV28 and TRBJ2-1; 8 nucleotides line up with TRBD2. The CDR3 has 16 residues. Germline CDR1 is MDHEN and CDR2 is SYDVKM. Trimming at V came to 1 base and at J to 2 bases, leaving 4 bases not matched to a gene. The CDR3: CASSLFGGRTYNEQFF. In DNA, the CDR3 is TGTGCCAGCAGTTTATTTGGCGGGAGGACCTACAATGAGCAGTTCTTC.

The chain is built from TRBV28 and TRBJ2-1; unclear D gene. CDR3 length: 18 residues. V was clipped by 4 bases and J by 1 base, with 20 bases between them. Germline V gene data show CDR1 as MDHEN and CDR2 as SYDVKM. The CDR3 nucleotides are TGTGCCAGCAGTTCCTCTCCGGATACGACGGGTTCCTACAATGAGCAGTTCTTC. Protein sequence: CASSSSPDTTGSYNEQFF.